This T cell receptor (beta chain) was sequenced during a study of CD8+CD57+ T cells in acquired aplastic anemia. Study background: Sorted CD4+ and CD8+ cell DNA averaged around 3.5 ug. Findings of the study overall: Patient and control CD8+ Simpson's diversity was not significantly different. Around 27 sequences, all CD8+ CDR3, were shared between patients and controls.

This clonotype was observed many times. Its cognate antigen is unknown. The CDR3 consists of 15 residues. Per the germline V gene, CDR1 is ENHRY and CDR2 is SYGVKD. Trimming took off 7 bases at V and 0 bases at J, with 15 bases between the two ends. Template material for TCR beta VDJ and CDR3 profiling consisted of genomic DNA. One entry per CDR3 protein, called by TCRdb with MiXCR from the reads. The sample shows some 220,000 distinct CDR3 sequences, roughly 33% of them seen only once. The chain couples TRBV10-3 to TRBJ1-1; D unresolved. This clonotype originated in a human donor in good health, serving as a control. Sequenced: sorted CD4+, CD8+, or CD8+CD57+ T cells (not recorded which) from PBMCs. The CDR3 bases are TGTGCCATCACCAGTTCCACTAAAATGAACACTGAAGCTTTCTTT. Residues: CAITSSTKMNTEAFF.